These T cell receptor beta chains were read from a single sample in a study of blood T cell repertoires in COVID-19. The data were produced by immunoSEQ multiplex PCR, yet TCRdb's version contains in-frame clones alone and is incomplete. The sample shows about 180,000 clones, around four fifths of them seen only once. Sequenced: PBMCs or T cells enriched from blood (not recorded which). The receptors come from a woman aged 45 to 65 who had recovered from COVID-19. CDR3s include the opening cysteine and the closing phenylalanine or tryptophan. D genes are given only for firm matches. Some rows have no size entry. The others give once, few or many, or a class for an expanded clone.

.	TRBV10-3	.	TRBJ2-7	CATEPVGGSYEQYF
TRBD1	TRBV27	.	TRBJ1-2	CASSSRTGGGQIYGYTF
.	TRBV28	.	TRBJ1-5	CASSLPQRRQPQHF
TRBD1	TRBV7-8	.	TRBJ1-3	CASSLTGEDTIYF
TRBD2	TRBV7-8	.	TRBJ2-4	CASSRLAGGGNIQYF
.	TRBV4-3	.	TRBJ2-1	CASSQESEGTHYNEQFF
TRBD1	TRBV4-1	once	TRBJ2-7	CASSPTGGLFDEQYF
.	TRBV14	.	TRBJ2-1	CASSLHRVLSSYNEQFF
.	TRBV5-1	.	TRBJ1-4	CASSLTTDLTNEKLFF
TRBD2	TRBV9	.	TRBJ2-1	CASSGSGSFFYNEQFF
TRBD2	TRBV27	.	TRBJ2-4	CASSLARTGAGGSKNIQYF
TRBD1	TRBV3-1/TRBV3-2	.	TRBJ1-1	CASSQVPGQRDTEAFF
.	TRBV6-5	.	TRBJ1-1	CASSRNGFNTEAFF
.	TRBV11-3	.	TRBJ2-2	CASRGSGGTGELFF
TRBD1	TRBV2	.	TRBJ1-1	CASSAQGARTEAFF
TRBD2	TRBV30	.	TRBJ2-1	CAWSSWTSGSYNEQFF
TRBD2	TRBV2	.	TRBJ2-7	CASSRESSGRYEQYF
.	TRBV19	once	TRBJ1-5	CASRLQGSQPQHF
TRBD2	TRBV19	.	TRBJ2-7	CASSRMRGSLYEQYF
TRBD1	TRBV27	.	TRBJ2-1	CASKVRDRGINEQFF
.	TRBV19	.	TRBJ1-5	CASDLGNQPQHF
TRBD2	TRBV11-3	.	TRBJ2-1	CASSLSGLAEYNEQFF
TRBD1	TRBV12-3/TRBV12-4	once	TRBJ2-7	CASSPTGRQYF
TRBD2	TRBV13	.	TRBJ2-2	CASSRGGLAGDTGELFF
TRBD1	TRBV11-2	.	TRBJ1-1	CASSFNRGNTEAFF
.	TRBV5-1	.	TRBJ1-1	CASSVIGTEAFF
.	TRBV7-8	.	TRBJ2-4	CASSLGGSIAKNIQYF
.	TRBV7-2	.	TRBJ1-5	CASSPPGGLSQPQHF
.	TRBV2	.	TRBJ1-3	CASTPTQRTAGGGNTIYF